This TCR beta chain stems from a study of blood T cell repertoires in COVID-19. Across the study: From the United States, Italy and Spain came samples of acute and convalescent COVID-19.

How the authors handled the data: Nucleated cell counts were estimated from reference gene primer amplification. The repertoire was sequenced with immunoSEQ multiplex PCR; TCRdb's copy has only in-frame clones and lacks some. That table gives V, J and clone size, and the DNA gave D and trimming. The data contain under 300,000 clones, about 88% of them seen just once; the ten biggest clones take up approximately 7%. The junction had 13 bases not matched to a gene; V was cut back by 8 bases and J by 4 bases. The CDR3 runs 17 residues. Germline CDR1 is MDHEN and CDR2 is SYDVKM. This chain connects TRBV28 to TRBJ2-6; 8 bases are a match to TRBD1. This TCR derives from a woman in her 70s with active or convalescent COVID-19. Sequencing was performed on peripheral blood. The CDR3, as DNA: TGTGCCAGCGCGGGGAGGACAGGGCATCCCGGGGCCAACGTCCTGACTTTC. Translated: CASAGRTGHPGANVLTF.